These 17 T cell receptor beta chains were all obtained from the same sample, sequenced in a study of PD-1 blockade in classical Hodgkin lymphoma (dated by TCRdb to 2019 to 2021). The protocol used for the library was the immunoSEQ multiplex PCR assay. Not all clones reach the TCRdb copy of this immuneACCESS table, which keeps in-frame sequences only. Checked studies attribute under half of the gap to unresolved V genes and leave the rest unexplained. For this sample the table gives thousands of clones, of which roughly 61% were detected only once. The top ten clones comprise about 58% of the sample. Per the publication, the time point label means: cycle 1 day 1 (C1D1), immediately before nivolumab initiation. All trial patients had relapsed after autologous stem cell transplantation, with cohorts A, B and C differing in prior brentuximab vedotin exposure. The input for sequencing was peripheral blood mononuclear cells (PBMCs), taken at baseline. The receptors were gathered from a human donor with classical Hodgkin lymphoma.

This chain links TRBV5-4 with TRBJ2-6; possible D gene TRBD1, 6 bases. Per the germline V gene, CDR1 is SGHNT and CDR2 is YYREEE (reference sequence). The CDR3 covers 17 residues. Between the trimmed V and J ends, which lost 2 bases and 3 bases, there was a span of 15 bases. CDR3 in amino acids: CASSLSGGGSGANVLTF. Written as DNA, the CDR3 is TGTGCCAGCAGCTTATCGGGTGGGGGCAGTGGGGCCAACGTCCTGACTTTC.

The chain carries TRBV7-6 and TRBJ2-7, with TRBD1 identical over 8 bases. Trimming at V came to 11 bases and at J to 7 bases, leaving 7 bases not matched to a gene. Germline V CDR1 and CDR2: SGHVS, FNYEAQ. There are 11 residues in the CDR3. CDR3 nucleotides: TGTGCCGGGCAGGGGGCCGGGGAGCAGTACTTC. This gives the protein CAGQGAGEQYF.

This clone has only a few counts. The chain carries TRBV19 and TRBJ1-4; no clear D. This CDR3 region has 13 residues. Trimming pared 6 bases from V and 3 bases from J, leaving 8 bases between. In germline, CDR1 is LNHDA, CDR2 SQIVND (reference sequence). CDR3 nucleotide sequence: TGTGCCAGTAGATCCCGACCTAATGAAAAACTGTTTTTT. Its protein is CASRSRPNEKLFF.

The chain recombines TRBV28 with TRBJ1-3, with D perhaps TRBD1 (5 bases). Germline lookup yields CDR1 MDHEN and CDR2 SYDVKM. The ends were cut back, 5 bases at V and 0 bases at J, with 14 bases in the middle. This CDR3 has 16 amino acids. CDR3 sequence reads: CASSPVGDSSGNTIYF. Written as DNA, the CDR3 is TGTGCCAGCAGTCCGGTTGGCGACAGCTCTGGAAACACCATATATTTT.

This chain joins TRBV7-9 and TRBJ2-7; 10 bases fit TRBD2. This CDR3 comprises 18 residues. Germline-derived CDR1 and CDR2 are SEHNR and FQNEAQ (reference sequence). V dropped 5 bases and J dropped 2; count of bases not matched to a gene: 15. Written as DNA, the CDR3 is TGTGCCAGCAGCCCCGAGGGAGCGGGAGGGCCTAAGGCCTACGAGCAGTACTTC. Amino acids: CASSPEGAGGPKAYEQYF. Full variable domain (rest looked up from reference TRBV7-9 and TRBJ2-7): DTGVSQNPRHKITKRGQNVTFRCDPISEHNRLYWYRQTLGQGPEFLTYFQNEAQLEKSRLLSDRFSAERPKGSFSTLEIQRTEQGDSAMYLCASSPEGAGGPKAYEQYFGPGTRLTVT.

The chain employs TRBV5-4 and TRBJ2-2; D is uncertain. The CDR3 totals 14 residues. Germline CDR1 and CDR2: SGHNT and YYREEE (reference sequence). The V end lost 0 bases, the J end lost 2 bases, and 5 bases lay between the germline ends. The CDR3 DNA sequence: TGTGCCAGCAGCTTGGGGGGAAACACCGGGGAGCTGTTTTTT. It specifies CASSLGGNTGELFF.

This chain connects TRBV25-1 to TRBJ1-1; possibly TRBD1 for D (5 bases). Between the trimmed V and J ends, which lost 3 bases and 7 bases, there was a span of 12 bases. CDR1 and CDR2 from the germline V gene are MGHDK and SYGVNS. The CDR3 extends over 13 amino acids. CDR3 protein: CASSEGREDEAFF. The CDR3 nucleotides are TGTGCCAGCAGTGAGGGCAGGGAGGATGAAGCTTTCTTT. The entire variable domain, with the rest obtained from reference TRBV25-1 and TRBJ1-1, is as follows: EADIYQTPRYLVIGTGKKITLECSQTMGHDKMYWYQQDPGMELHLIHYSYGVNSTEKGDLSSESTVSRIRTEHFPLTLESARPSHTSQYLCASSEGREDEAFFGQGTRLTVV.

The chain's CDR3 is CASSQDGTPYNEQFF. The CDR3 DNA sequence: TGCGCCAGCAGCCAAGATGGGACTCCCTACAATGAGCAGTTCTTC. The V call is TRBV4-3, the J call TRBJ2-1, with a possible D match to TRBD2 (6 bases). The germline V gene encodes CDR1 LGHNA and CDR2 YSLEER. This CDR3 has 15 residues. Trimming pared 0 bases from V and 2 bases from J, leaving 8 bases between.

This clone was observed a few times. The chain couples TRBV29-1 to TRBJ2-1, with 14 bases fitting TRBD2. The CDR3 length is 13 residues. CDR1 and CDR2 from the germline V gene are SQVTM and ANQGSEA. J lost 9 bases, V lost 5 bases, and 3 bases had no gene match. CDR3 sequence (DNA): TGCAGCGTTTTGACTAGCGGGAGGGTTGAGCAGTTCTTC. The encoded protein is CSVLTSGRVEQFF.

The chain employs TRBV7-9 and TRBJ2-3; 7 bases match TRBD2. V was pared by 5 bases and J by 0 bases, with 11 bases of the junction left unmatched. The CDR3 is 17 residues long. CDR1 is SEHNR and CDR2 is FQNEAQ in the germline V gene (reference sequence). The CDR3 here is CASSPRPTAGSTDTQYF. The CDR3 nucleotides are TGTGCCAGCAGCCCACGCCCAACAGCGGGGAGCACAGATACGCAGTATTTT.

The chain carries TRBV28 and TRBJ1-5; D gene ambiguous. The V gene lost 10 bases and the J gene lost 2 bases, with 18 bases spanning the gap. From germline, CDR1 is MDHEN and CDR2 SYDVKM. This CDR3 contains 15 residues. The CDR3 sequence is CATRGGLSGNQPQHF. The DNA for the CDR3 is TGTGCCACCAGAGGTGGTTTGAGTGGCAATCAGCCCCAGCATTTT.

This clone occurred a few times. The chain employs TRBV6-1 and TRBJ2-2; no firm D call. The CDR3 consists of 15 residues. The V gene lost 2 bases and the J gene lost 0 bases, with 7 bases spanning the gap. Per the germline V gene, CDR1 is MNHNS and CDR2 is SASEGT. This CDR3 reads CASSEQPANTGELFF. As DNA, the CDR3 is TGTGCCAGCAGTGAACAACCTGCGAACACCGGGGAGCTGTTTTTT.

This chain uses TRBV7-9 with TRBJ1-2; TRBD1 matches 10 bases. Germline CDR1 SEHNR, CDR2 FQNEAQ (reference sequence). The ends lost 5 bases at V and 8 bases at J; junction bases unmatched: 5. This CDR3 is built from 13 residues. DNA of the CDR3: TGTGCCAGCAGCAGACAGGGGGCGCAGGGCTACACCTTC. Its protein product is CASSRQGAQGYTF.

Remarks on this clone: At one end, the junction sequence differs from germline, possibly due to a read error. The V gene is TRBV10-3, the J gene TRBJ2-7; 7 nucleotides match TRBD1. Looked up from germline, CDR1 is ENHRY and CDR2 is SYGVKD. The CDR3 loop spans 13 amino acids. CDR3 sequence: CASSRQGAYEQYF. In nucleotides, the CDR3 is TGTGCCAGCAGTCGACAGGGAGCCTACGAGCAGTACTTC.

The rearrangement links TRBV27 to TRBJ1-1; D is possibly TRBD1 (5 bases). Germline lookup yields CDR1 MNHEY and CDR2 SMNVEV (reference sequence). Trimming stripped 7 bases from V and 3 bases from J, with 15 bases between. The CDR3 is 14 amino acids. The CDR3 here is CASTSAGWDTEAFF. For the CDR3, the DNA is TGTGCCAGCACCTCGGCAGGGTGGGACACTGAAGCTTTCTTT.

The rearrangement joins TRBV5-6 to TRBJ2-7, with 7 bases matching TRBD2. The CDR3 is 14 residues long. Germline V gene lookup returns CDR1 SGHDT and CDR2 YYEEEE. V trimming: 4 bases; J trimming: 3 bases; junction bases outside the gene matches: 7. In DNA form, the CDR3 reads TGTGCCAGCAGCGGCGGGGGATCTGACTACGAGCAGTACTTC. Encoded protein: CASSGGGSDYEQYF.

The chain carries TRBV6-1 and TRBJ1-2; no reliable D call. This CDR3 spans 13 amino acids. Germline-derived CDR1 and CDR2 are MNHNS and SASEGT. Trimming took off 2 bases at V and 8 bases at J, with 12 bases between the two ends. CDR3 protein: CASSELGSGGYTF. Written as DNA, the CDR3 is TGTGCCAGCAGTGAATTAGGCTCAGGAGGCTACACCTTC.